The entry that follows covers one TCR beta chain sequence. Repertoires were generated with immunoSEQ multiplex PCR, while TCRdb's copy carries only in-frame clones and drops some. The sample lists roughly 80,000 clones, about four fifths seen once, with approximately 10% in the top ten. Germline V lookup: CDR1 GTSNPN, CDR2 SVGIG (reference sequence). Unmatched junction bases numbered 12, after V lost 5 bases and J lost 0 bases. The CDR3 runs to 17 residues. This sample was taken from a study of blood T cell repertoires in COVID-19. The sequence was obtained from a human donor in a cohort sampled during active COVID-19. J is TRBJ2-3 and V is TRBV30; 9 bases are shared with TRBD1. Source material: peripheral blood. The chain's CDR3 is CAWAGTGRGVSTDTQYF. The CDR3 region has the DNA TGTGCCTGGGCCGGGACAGGGAGGGGGGTGAGCACAGATACGCAGTATTTT.